This is a list of T cell receptor beta chains from one sample in a study of blood T cell repertoires in COVID-19. TCRdb's copy holds only in-frame clones and misses some; the assay was immunoSEQ multiplex PCR. This table holds 130,000 or so clones, approximately 88% found once. The sequenced sample was peripheral blood. The receptors were gathered from a man aged 55 to 70 with active or convalescent COVID-19. The conserved cysteine and the conserved F or W are not part of the CDR3 here. Fields, in order: V gene, J gene, CDR3 protein.

>TRBV7-9|TRBJ1-4
ASSFTTEPNEKLF
>TRBV5-6|TRBJ2-7
ASSWKGGTASYEQY
>TRBV7-9|TRBJ1-6
ASSLGRQGYNSPLH
>TRBV3-1/TRBV3-2|TRBJ1-4
ASSQAGRSNEKLF
>TRBV6-5|TRBJ1-1
ASSLKSMNTEAF
>TRBV6-2/TRBV6-3|TRBJ1-1
ASSREGNTEAF
>TRBV19|TRBJ2-7
ASSVPGTGTEQY
>TRBV6-5|TRBJ2-7
ASSYSRRGYEQY
>TRBV7-9|TRBJ1-5
ASSLASVSNQPQH
>TRBV19|TRBJ2-1
ASSSAAQGVLREQF
>TRBV28|TRBJ2-2
ASSPSTDGYTGELF
>TRBV5-4|TRBJ1-4
ASSLGQGTTNEKLF
>TRBV27|TRBJ2-7
ASSGHIGLAGVNEQY
>TRBV5-4|TRBJ2-5
ASSLSGTGSETQY
>TRBV5-1|TRBJ2-3
ASSWGDLASHSTDTQY
>TRBV28|TRBJ1-2
ASSSPGQTISNYGYT
>TRBV29-1|TRBJ1-1
SVAIAGNTEAF
>TRBV4-3|TRBJ2-3
ASGQGAGTQY
>TRBV28|TRBJ1-1
ASRGQGWAF
>TRBV9|TRBJ1-2
ASSVGQGNYGYT
>TRBV29-1|TRBJ1-1
SVVSYTEAF
>TRBV7-9|TRBJ2-7
ASSLLGQESYEQY
>TRBV11-1|TRBJ2-2
ASRLTGRTGELF
>TRBV28|TRBJ1-1
ASSFRGGRAEAF
>TRBV24-1|TRBJ2-1
ATSVRGRSNEQF
>TRBV27|TRBJ2-1
ASSPGLAGYEQF
>TRBV19|TRBJ2-2
ASSTGDRGRELF
>TRBV28|TRBJ2-2
ASSLPSGIDANTGELF
>TRBV29-1|TRBJ2-1
SVALAVDYNEQF
>TRBV28|TRBJ2-7
ASSLGYRVYEQY
>TRBV19|TRBJ1-5
ASSIDRGYNQPQH
>TRBV5-4|TRBJ2-5
ASSSGQGPETQY
>TRBV28|TRBJ1-1
ASSSGQLILNTEAF
>TRBV7-2|TRBJ2-5
ASSLTEGETQY
>TRBV15|TRBJ1-4
ATSDRLAAWEKLF
>TRBV9|TRBJ1-6
ASSVAHSVSNELH
>TRBV5-4|TRBJ1-5
ASRNPPRNQPQH
>TRBV11-2|TRBJ2-3
ASSPAPSVPDTQY
>TRBV28|TRBJ2-7
ASSPGTGEYEQY
>TRBV28|TRBJ2-7
ASSARGPSYEQY